These 4 T cell receptor beta chains originate from one sample sequenced in a study of spatial heterogeneity in lung cancer. Time point: sample taken at primary tumor resection. No cell sorting; template was whole RNA from tumor, lung tissue or PBMC. TCRdb analysed the 5' RACE reads with MiXCR anew, one entry per CDR3 protein. This table has 80,000 to 95,000 distinct CDR3 sequences, around 10% appearing once. This sample comprised PBMCs, obtained at surgery. The origin of the receptors is a male donor with early-stage non-small cell lung cancer.

This clonotype was observed a handful of times. The chain links TRBV19 to TRBJ2-2, with D perhaps matching TRBD2 (6 bases). V was trimmed by 10 bases and J by 3 bases, leaving 12 bases between them. CDR3 size: 13 residues. Germline V gene lookup returns CDR1 LNHDA and CDR2 SQIVND (reference sequence). CDR3 DNA: TGTGCCACCATCAGGAGGGACACCGGGGAGCTGTTTTTT. Translated, it gives CATIRRDTGELFF.

This clonotype has just a few counts. The V call is TRBV10-3, the J call TRBJ1-4; D is unclear. CDR1 and CDR2 from the germline V gene are ENHRY and SYGVKD. The V gene lost 0 bases and the J gene lost 0 bases, with 5 bases spanning the gap. The CDR3 contains 15 residues. The CDR3 loop is CAISESAATNEKLFF. The DNA of the CDR3 is TGTGCCATCAGTGAGTCGGCAGCAACTAATGAAAAACTGTTTTTT.

The sample holds a few counts of this clonotype. The rearrangement joins TRBV2 to TRBJ2-2; TRBD2 matches 12 bases. Unmatched junction bases numbered 3, after V lost 7 bases and J lost 0 bases. Germline V lookup: CDR1 SNHLY, CDR2 FYNNEI. The CDR3 runs 16 residues. Here the CDR3 DNA reads TGTGCCAGCAACGGACTAGCGGGGCCGAACACCGGGGAGCTGTTTTTT. It specifies CASNGLAGPNTGELFF. Filled out from reference TRBV2 and TRBJ2-2, the complete variable domain reads EPEVTQTPSHQVTQMGQEVILRCVPISNHLYFYWYRQILGQKVEFLVSFYNNEISEKSEIFDDQFSVERPDGSNFTLKIRSTKLEDSAMYFCASNGLAGPNTGELFFGEGSRLTVL.

This clonotype was detected only a few times. The rearrangement joins TRBV7-2 to TRBJ1-5; D unclear. This CDR3 is 12 amino acids long. Germline V gives CDR1 SGHTA, CDR2 FQGNSA. V lost 5 bases, J lost 6 bases, and 8 bases lay in between. CDR3 protein: CASSPGGQPQHF. CDR3 sequence (DNA): TGTGCCAGCAGCCCCGGTGGTCAGCCCCAGCATTTT.